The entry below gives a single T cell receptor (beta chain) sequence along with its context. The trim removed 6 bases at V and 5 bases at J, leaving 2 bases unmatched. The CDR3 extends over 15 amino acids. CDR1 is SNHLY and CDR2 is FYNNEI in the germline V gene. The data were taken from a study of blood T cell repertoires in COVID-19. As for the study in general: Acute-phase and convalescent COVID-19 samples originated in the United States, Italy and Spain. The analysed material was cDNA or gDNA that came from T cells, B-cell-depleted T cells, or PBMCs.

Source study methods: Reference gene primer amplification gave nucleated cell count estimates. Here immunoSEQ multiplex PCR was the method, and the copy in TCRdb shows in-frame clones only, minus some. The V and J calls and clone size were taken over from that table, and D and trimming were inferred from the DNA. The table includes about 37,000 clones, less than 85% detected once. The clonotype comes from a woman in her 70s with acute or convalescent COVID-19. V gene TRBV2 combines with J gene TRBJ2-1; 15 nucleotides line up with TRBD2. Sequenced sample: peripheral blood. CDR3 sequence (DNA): TGTGCCAGCAGAGGACTAGCGGGAGGGCACAATGAGCAGTTCTTC. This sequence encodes CASRGLAGGHNEQFF. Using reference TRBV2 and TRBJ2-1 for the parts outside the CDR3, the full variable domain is EPEVTQTPSHQVTQMGQEVILRCVPISNHLYFYWYRQILGQKVEFLVSFYNNEISEKSEIFDDQFSVERPDGSNFTLKIRSTKLEDSAMYFCASRGLAGGHNEQFFGPGTRLTVL.